These 9 T cell receptor beta chains were all obtained from the same sample, sequenced in a study of blood T cells in healthy people across ages. Alongside a J-beta primer mix, a sample-barcoded 5' primer served in a second PCR lasting about 7 to 11 cycles. TCRdb analysed the 5' RACE reads with MiXCR anew, one entry per CDR3 protein. Here the sample spans about 1.1 million distinct CDR3 sequences, about two fifths being singletons. Sequencing was carried out using blood. Every receptor here comes from a young man in good health.

The CDR3 here is CASRPRQGTEAFF. The CDR3 DNA sequence: TGTGCCAGCAGGCCCAGGCAGGGTACTGAAGCTTTCTTT. The chain is built from TRBV6-6 and TRBJ1-1, with TRBD1 as a possible D gene (5 bases). V was clipped by 6 bases and J by 5 bases, with 13 bases between them. Per the germline V gene, CDR1 is MNHNY and CDR2 is SVGAGI (reference sequence). This CDR3 has 13 residues.

This clonotype has just a few counts. This chain links TRBV5-1 with TRBJ2-3, with D unresolved. The V end lost 2 bases, the J end lost 2 bases, and 12 bases lay between the germline ends. Germline CDR1 reads SGHRS; CDR2 reads YFSETQ. The CDR3 runs to 15 residues. The CDR3 sequence: CASSFTITPTDTQYF. The CDR3 bases are TGCGCCAGCAGCTTCACAATAACCCCCACAGATACGCAGTATTTT. Filled out from reference TRBV5-1 and TRBJ2-3, the complete variable domain reads KAGVTQTPRYLIKTRGQQVTLSCSPISGHRSVSWYQQTPGQGLQFLFEYFSETQRNKGNFPGRFSGRQFSNSRSEMNVSTLELGDSALYLCASSFTITPTDTQYFGPGTRLTVL.

This clonotype was detected a few times. A single base separates this from a much larger clone, so it may be a read error. The V gene is TRBV7-9, the J gene TRBJ2-3, with a possible D match to TRBD2 (6 bases). Germline lookup yields CDR1 SEHNR and CDR2 FQNEAQ (reference sequence). CDR3 size: 15 residues. Trimming removed 6 bases at V and 4 bases at J, with 17 bases between. Here the CDR3 DNA reads TGTGCCAGCAGTCAAAACCGCGGCGGGGCAGATACGCAGTATTTT. Its translation is CASSQNRGGADTQYF.

The sample holds a few counts of this clonotype. The chain has TRBV4-1 and TRBJ1-6, with D possibly matching TRBD1 (6 bases). CDR1 and CDR2 from the germline V gene are MGHRA and YSYEKL. The CDR3 is 16 residues long. The V end lost 6 bases, the J end lost 5 bases, and 17 bases lay between the germline ends. The CDR3: CASSTQGGGNNSPLHF. CDR3 sequence (DNA): TGCGCCAGCAGTACACAGGGAGGTGGGAATAATTCACCCCTCCACTTT.

V usage is TRBV10-3 and J usage is TRBJ2-1; TRBD1 might be the D (6 bases). CDR3 size: 13 residues. V lost 7 bases and J 3 bases, leaving 10 bases between the germline ends. Germline CDR1 ENHRY, CDR2 SYGVKD. This CDR3 is CAITLTGYNEQFF. DNA for the CDR3: TGTGCCATCACCTTGACAGGCTACAATGAGCAGTTCTTC.

The chain uses TRBV7-2 and TRBJ1-5; D gene uncertain. V lost 1 base and J 6 bases, leaving 4 bases between the germline ends. The V gene's germline CDR1 is SGHTA and CDR2 FQGNSA. The CDR3 has 12 amino acids. The CDR3 DNA sequence: TGTGCCAGCAGCTTAGTTTCTCAGCCCCAGCATTTT. Translating it yields CASSLVSQPQHF.

The V call is TRBV4-3, the J call TRBJ1-1, with TRBD1 matching 11 bases. J lost 4 bases, V lost 4 bases, and 11 bases had no gene match. There are 17 residues in the CDR3. Germline assignment: CDR1 LGHNA and CDR2 YSLEER. In DNA, the CDR3 is TGCGCCAGCAGCCCCACAAAAGGACAGGGGGCGCGCACTGAAGCTTTCTTT. It yields the protein CASSPTKGQGARTEAFF.

This clonotype was detected a few times. This rearrangement joins TRBV28 to TRBJ2-3; 9 nucleotides match TRBD1. The CDR3 is 14 amino acids. V lost 5 bases to trimming and J lost 6 bases; unmatched junction nucleotides: 6. Germline-derived CDR1 and CDR2 are MDHEN and SYDVKM. The CDR3 sequence: CASSLETGGDTQYF. The CDR3 DNA reads as TGTGCCAGCAGTCTCGAGACAGGGGGGGATACGCAGTATTTT.

This chain links TRBV2 with TRBJ2-1, with no clear D. This CDR3 is 17 amino acids long. Germline loops: CDR1 SNHLY, CDR2 FYNNEI. V shed 5 bases and J shed 4 bases, with 21 bases lying between them. Here the CDR3 DNA reads TGTGCCAGCAGTACCCAAGACCCATATGGGGATTACAATGAGCAGTTCTTC. It codes for CASSTQDPYGDYNEQFF. The full variable domain, its missing parts supplied by reference TRBV2 and TRBJ2-1, is EPEVTQTPSHQVTQMGQEVILRCVPISNHLYFYWYRQILGQKVEFLVSFYNNEISEKSEIFDDQFSVERPDGSNFTLKIRSTKLEDSAMYFCASSTQDPYGDYNEQFFGPGTRLTVL.